These T cell receptor beta chains were read from a single sample in a study of blood T cell repertoires in COVID-19. Assay used: immunoSEQ multiplex PCR; TCRdb lists only in-frame clones, some missing. This repertoire shows about 130,000 clones, about four fifths found once; its top ten account for about 15%. Source material: peripheral blood. Every receptor here comes from a woman between 45 and 65 years old with acute or convalescent COVID-19. The CDR3 runs from the conserved cysteine through the conserved F or W. Each record gives: V gene, D gene, J gene, clone size, CDR3 DNA, CDR3 protein. The D gene is left open where the match is weak. The size of a clone is reported for some rows only, either as once, few or many, or as a class for expanded clones.

>TRBV29-1|.|TRBJ2-2|.
TGCAGCGCGGACACAGGGAACACCGGGGAGCTGTTTTTT
CSADTGNTGELFF
>TRBV27|.|TRBJ2-3|.
TGTGCCAGCAGTTCGGGACTCCGAGGCACAGATACGCAGTATTTT
CASSSGLRGTDTQYF
>TRBV27|.|TRBJ1-5|once
TGTGCCAGCTCTTGGGGGGGTGGGAGCAATCAGCCCCAGCATTTT
CASSWGGGSNQPQHF
>TRBV9|TRBD1|TRBJ1-6|few
TGTGCCAGCAGCCAAAAGACAGGGGGTTATAATTCACCCCTCCACTTT
CASSQKTGGYNSPLHF
>TRBV15|TRBD1|TRBJ1-5|.
TGTGCCACCAGCAGAGATAGCCCGGACAGGGTTAATCAGCCCCAGCATTTT
CATSRDSPDRVNQPQHF
>TRBV18|TRBD1|TRBJ2-2|.
TGTGCCAGCTCACCCCTAGGACAGGGCGAAACCGGGGAGCTGTTTTTT
CASSPLGQGETGELFF
>TRBV28|TRBD1|TRBJ2-7|.
TGTGCCAGCAGCAGAATTGACTCCGGGACAGGCTACGAGCAGTACTTC
CASSRIDSGTGYEQYF
>TRBV6-2/TRBV6-3|TRBD1|TRBJ1-1|once
TGTGCCAGCAGCCCTTCGAGCAGGGGGCGGAACACTGAAGCTTTCTTT
CASSPSSRGRNTEAFF
>TRBV19|TRBD1|TRBJ1-5|.
TGTGCCAGTAGCCCCGACAGGGTACAGCCCCAGCATTTT
CASSPDRVQPQHF
>TRBV27|TRBD1|TRBJ1-6|.
TGTGCCAGCAGTTTGGGGGGACAGCCTGGAGGTTCACCCCTCCACTTT
CASSLGGQPGGSPLHF
>TRBV6-5|.|TRBJ1-4|.
TGTGCCAGCAGTTTTGCGGGGGATAATAATGAAAAACTGTTTTTT
CASSFAGDNNEKLFF
>TRBV6-4|TRBD2|TRBJ2-3|once
TGTGCCAGCAGTGTTGGTAGCGGGGTGGCAGATACGCAGTATTTT
CASSVGSGVADTQYF
>TRBV5-1|TRBD1|TRBJ2-2|.
TGCGCCAGCAGCAAGGACAGGGGAATCACCGGGGAGCTGTTTTTT
CASSKDRGITGELFF
>TRBV7-8|TRBD1|TRBJ1-1|once
TGTGCCAGCAGCGGAACAGGGACAGGCCGACCCCCAGAGAACACTGAAGCTTTCTTT
CASSGTGTGRPPENTEAFF
>TRBV6-5|.|TRBJ2-7|.
TGTGCCAGCACTCCAGGGGCACCGAGCTCCTACGAGCAGTACTTC
CASTPGAPSSYEQYF
>TRBV5-6|.|TRBJ2-2|.
TGTGCCAGCAGCTCAAGCCCCACTCCACCCGGGGAGCTGTTTTTT
CASSSSPTPPGELFF
>TRBV5-5|.|TRBJ2-7|.
TGTGCCAGCAGCTTAGGAGTTTTTTCCTACGAGCAGTACTTC
CASSLGVFSYEQYF
>TRBV3-1/TRBV3-2|TRBD1|TRBJ1-3|.
TGTGCCAGCAGCCAAGGGCGGGGACAGGGAAACACCATATATTTT
CASSQGRGQGNTIYF
>TRBV18|TRBD1|TRBJ2-1|.
TGTGCCAGCTCAGCCACAGGGGCAAAGTTGGACAATGAGCAGTTCTTC
CASSATGAKLDNEQFF
>TRBV15|.|TRBJ2-7|few
TGTGCCACCAGGAGCCTCGCTTACGAGCAGTACTTC
CATRSLAYEQYF
>TRBV28|.|TRBJ2-7|.
TGTGCCAGCAGTTTATCATGGGGGGTTCTTTACGAGCAGTACTTC
CASSLSWGVLYEQYF
>TRBV2|TRBD1|TRBJ2-3|.
TGTGCCAGCAGTGGTCGACAGGGTACAGATACGCAGTATTTT
CASSGRQGTDTQYF
>TRBV30|.|TRBJ1-1|once
TGTGCCTGGAGTAGGACAGCGGGGGTGACTGAAGCTTTCTTT
CAWSRTAGVTEAFF
>TRBV19|TRBD1|TRBJ1-2|.
TGTGCCAGTGAGAATCCGGGACAGGGGGCGTATGGCTACACCTTC
CASENPGQGAYGYTF
>TRBV6-1|TRBD1|TRBJ1-1|few
TGTGCCAGCAGTGAATGGGGGACAGGGCGAACTGAAGCTTTCTTT
CASSEWGTGRTEAFF
>TRBV10-3|TRBD1|TRBJ2-7|few
TGTGCCATCAGAGACAGGGGAGGCTACGAGCAGTACTTC
CAIRDRGGYEQYF
>TRBV6-5|.|TRBJ1-1|.
TGTGCCAGCAGTTACTCGAGGGGAGGCCAGGACACTGAAGCTTTCTTT
CASSYSRGGQDTEAFF
>TRBV7-8|.|TRBJ1-5|.
TGTGCCAGCAGCATACAGGTCACACAGCCCCAGCATTTT
CASSIQVTQPQHF
>TRBV9|TRBD2|TRBJ2-3|.
TGTGCCAGCAGCGTAGAACCGGGGACTAGCGGGGTTGCCTTCCATACGCAGTATTTT
CASSVEPGTSGVAFHTQYF
>TRBV29-1|.|TRBJ2-7|.
TGCAGCGTTGCTGCCCTAGCTCCTCCCTACGAGCAGTACTTC
CSVAALAPPYEQYF
>TRBV11-2|.|TRBJ1-1|many
TGTGCCAGCAGCTTAGAACAGGGAAGGACTGAAGCTTTCTTT
CASSLEQGRTEAFF
>TRBV24-1|.|TRBJ1-3|.
TGTGCCACCAGTGATTATTCGGACACCATATATTTT
CATSDYSDTIYF
>TRBV12-3/TRBV12-4|.|TRBJ1-5|.
TGTGCCAGCAGCGGCCGGAGGCAGCCCCAGCATTTT
CASSGRRQPQHF
>TRBV11-2|.|TRBJ1-1|.
TGTGCCAGCACCCTATTCCGGGGGGGGGCTGAAGCTTTCTTT
CASTLFRGGAEAFF
>TRBV3-1/TRBV3-2|TRBD1|TRBJ1-2|.
TGTGCCAGCAGCCAAGGGGGACAGGGTGGCTATGGCTACACCTTC
CASSQGGQGGYGYTF
>TRBV6-5|.|TRBJ1-5|.
TGTGCCAGCAAGGGACAAAATAGCAATCAGCCCCAGCATTTT
CASKGQNSNQPQHF
>TRBV19|.|TRBJ1-2|.
TGTGCCAGTAGACTTAGACAGACTTATGGCTACACCTTC
CASRLRQTYGYTF
>TRBV10-3|.|TRBJ1-5|.
TGTGCCATCAGTGTAGACATAAGGCAGCCCCAGCATTTT
CAISVDIRQPQHF
>TRBV6-5|.|TRBJ2-3|few
TGTGCCAGCAGTCTTAGACTTGACACAGATACGCAGTATTTT
CASSLRLDTDTQYF
>TRBV6-5|.|TRBJ1-4|.
TGTGCCAGCAGTTCCGGACAGTCTAAACTGTTTTTT
CASSSGQSKLFF
>TRBV5-1|.|TRBJ1-1|.
TGCGCCAGCAGCTTGGGGTCTGGGAGTACTGAAGCTTTCTTT
CASSLGSGSTEAFF
>TRBV29-1|TRBD1|TRBJ1-2|.
TGCAGCGTTCAACAGAACCCGGGACAGGCCTATGGCTACACCTTC
CSVQQNPGQAYGYTF
>TRBV7-9|TRBD1|TRBJ1-1|few
TGTGCCAGCAGCCCAAGACAGGGTACCACTGAAGCTTTCTTT
CASSPRQGTTEAFF
>TRBV27|.|TRBJ2-1|.
TGTGCCAGCAGGAACCTCGGGGATGAGCAGTTCTTC
CASRNLGDEQFF
>TRBV5-1|.|TRBJ1-1|.
TGCGCCAGCAGCTTCGGGGGCACTGAAGCTTTCTTT
CASSFGGTEAFF
>TRBV5-1|TRBD1|TRBJ2-3|.
TGCGCCAGCAGCCCCCGGGACAGGGCTTTTGGGAATACGCAGTATTTT
CASSPRDRAFGNTQYF
>TRBV10-3|TRBD1|TRBJ1-2|.
TGTGCCATCAAGTCTGACAGGGTTAACTATGGCTACACCTTC
CAIKSDRVNYGYTF
>TRBV11-2|TRBD1|TRBJ1-4|once
TGTGCCAGCAGCCCGAGACAGGGGGCTTCTAATGAAAAACTGTTTTTT
CASSPRQGASNEKLFF
>TRBV11-2|TRBD2|TRBJ2-1|.
TGTGCCAGCAGCTTAGTGGCTAGCGGGGGGGCAGGGGAGCAGTTCTTC
CASSLVASGGAGEQFF
>TRBV4-2|.|TRBJ1-1|.
TGTGCCAGCAGACCCGACACTTCCCATTTTGAAGCTTTCTTT
CASRPDTSHFEAFF
>TRBV6-6|TRBD2|TRBJ2-2|.
TGTGCCAGCAGTTACAGCGGGGCGGAAACCGGGGAGCTGTTTTTT
CASSYSGAETGELFF